This entry describes one T cell receptor beta chain. These data originate in a study of neurological immune-mediated disorders. MiXCR, run by TCRdb on the 5' RACE reads, gives a single entry per CDR3 protein. There are 23,000 or so distinct CDR3 sequences in the sample; 10% to 15% occur only once, and less than 15% lies in the top ten. CDR1 and CDR2 (germline): SGHRS, YFSETQ. V shed 2 bases, J shed 8 bases, and the junction held 4 bases outside the gene matches. This CDR3 is 14 amino acids long. The receptor's source is an older woman with HTLV-1-associated myelopathy (HAM/TSP). The sequencing input was PBMCs. The chain uses TRBV5-1 and TRBJ1-6; 7 bases match TRBD1. The CDR3 nucleotides read TGCGCCAGCAGCTTAAGGACAGGTGATTCACCCCTCCACTTT. Translating gives CASSLRTGDSPLHF.